This TCR beta chain derives from a study of blood T cell repertoires in COVID-19 (dated by TCRdb to 2020 to 2022). For the study in its entirety: Samples covering the acute and convalescent phases of COVID-19 were provided by collaborators in the United States, Italy and Spain. The material from the prospective study consisted of cDNA or gDNA derived from T cells, B-cell-depleted T cells, or PBMCs. The dataset comprised deeply sampled blood TCRbeta repertoires from subjects exposed to, actively infected with, or recovered from COVID-19. The repertoires were made available in a free public database intended to serve as a resource for research on the immune response to SARS-CoV-2. Samples came from the ongoing ImmuneRACE study (first 160 participants) plus 1,254 subjects from 6 global collaborators. Sample metadata almost always included a de-identified subject ID, COVID-19 status, age in years and sex. HLA class I and class II types, where available, came from metadata supplied by the sample provider rather than from assay-based typing.

The CDR1 and CDR2 encoded by the germline V gene are SGDLS and YYNGEE. Counted from cysteine to phenylalanine, this CDR3 has 16 amino acids. CDR3 DNA is the only sequence kept; it has 48 bases, read in frame from the first base. Trimming accounts for 4 bases at V and 4 bases at J, while the number of junction bases matched to no gene is 6. Each collaborating institution followed its own protocols to collect whole blood in K2EDTA tubes. Collaborator samples were shipped for TCRbeta analysis as frozen whole blood, isolated PBMCs, or DNA extracted from either sample type. Study-wide findings and limitations: Clinical and demographic metadata were provided uncurated, with the amount varying by source and participant.

Comment on this clone: Its antigen has not been determined. Nothing much larger sits one base from this clone, and base qualities are not available.

TCRbeta CDR3 regions were amplified from genomic DNA using the immunoSEQ Assay, a bias-controlled multiplex PCR. In the source study's methods: Within the assay, amplification of reference gene primers was used to estimate how many nucleated cells each sample contained. To quantify the absolute abundance of each unique TCRbeta CDR3 rearrangement, sequence reads were collapsed and filtered. For each sample, productive Simpson clonality was calculated as the square root of Simpson's diversity index over productive rearrangements. What TCRdb holds here is the immuneACCESS table cut down to in-frame rearrangements. Part of the clones is not present; checked against another copy, under half of the missing clones reflect an unresolved V gene, and the others are unexplained. The DNA was the basis for D and trimming; V, J and clone size are from that table. The sample yields more than 45,000 clones; under 85% were counted once. Jointly, the top ten make up under 8.5% of the sample.

The sample taken for sequencing was peripheral blood. The TCR originated in a man of 80 years or more in a cohort sampled during active COVID-19. The rearranged segments are TRBV9 and TRBJ2-4; TRBD2 fits 12 bases in the junction. CDR3 sequence: CASSRLAGGLKNIQYF. The nucleotide sequence reads TGTGCCAGCAGCCGCCTAGCGGGAGGGTTGAAAAACATTCAGTACTTC.